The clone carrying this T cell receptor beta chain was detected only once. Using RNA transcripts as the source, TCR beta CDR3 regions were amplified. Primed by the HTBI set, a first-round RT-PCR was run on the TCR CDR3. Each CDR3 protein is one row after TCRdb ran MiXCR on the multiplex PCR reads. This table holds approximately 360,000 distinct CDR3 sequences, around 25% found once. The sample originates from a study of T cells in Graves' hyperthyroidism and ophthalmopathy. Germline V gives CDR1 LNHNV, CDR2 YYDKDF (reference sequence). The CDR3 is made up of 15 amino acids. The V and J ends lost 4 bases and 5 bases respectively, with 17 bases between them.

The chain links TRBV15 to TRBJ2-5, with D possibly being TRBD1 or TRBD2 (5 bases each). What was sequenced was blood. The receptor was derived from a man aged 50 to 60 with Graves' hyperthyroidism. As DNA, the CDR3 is TGTGCCACCAGCACCGACGAGGGGCGGAAGGAGACCCAGTACTTC. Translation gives CATSTDEGRKETQYF.